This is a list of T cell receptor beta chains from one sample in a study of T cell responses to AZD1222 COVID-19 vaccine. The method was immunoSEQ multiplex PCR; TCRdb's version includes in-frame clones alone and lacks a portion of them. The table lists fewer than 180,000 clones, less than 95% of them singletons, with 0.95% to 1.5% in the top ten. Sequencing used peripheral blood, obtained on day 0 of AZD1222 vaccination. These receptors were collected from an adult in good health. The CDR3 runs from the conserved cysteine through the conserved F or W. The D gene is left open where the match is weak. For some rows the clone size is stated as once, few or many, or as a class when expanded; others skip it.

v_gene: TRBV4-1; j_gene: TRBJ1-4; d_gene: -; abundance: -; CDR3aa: CASSQDPRPGTNEKLFF; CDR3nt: TGCGCCAGCAGCCAAGATCCCCGGCCGGGTACTAATGAAAAACTGTTTTTT
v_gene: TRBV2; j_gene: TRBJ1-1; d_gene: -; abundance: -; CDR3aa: CASSRRGHTEAFF; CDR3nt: TGTGCCAGCAGCCGGCGGGGGCACACTGAAGCTTTCTTT
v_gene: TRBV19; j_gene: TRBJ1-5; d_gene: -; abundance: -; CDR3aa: CASSRDPRGRENQPQHF; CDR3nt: TGTGCCAGTAGTAGGGATCCCCGCGGGAGGGAAAATCAGCCCCAGCATTTT
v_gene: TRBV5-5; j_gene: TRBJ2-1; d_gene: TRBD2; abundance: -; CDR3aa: CASSPHVASGRGVNEQFF; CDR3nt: TGTGCCAGCAGCCCCCATGTGGCTAGCGGGAGGGGGGTAAATGAGCAGTTCTTC
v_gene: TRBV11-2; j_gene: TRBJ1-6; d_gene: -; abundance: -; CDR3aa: CASSLSFNPPLHF; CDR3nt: TGTGCCAGCAGCTTATCGTTCAACCCACCCCTCCACTTT
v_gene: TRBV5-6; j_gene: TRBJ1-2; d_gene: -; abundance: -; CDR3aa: CASSPGTAYGYTF; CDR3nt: TGTGCCAGCAGCCCAGGGACCGCCTATGGCTACACCTTC
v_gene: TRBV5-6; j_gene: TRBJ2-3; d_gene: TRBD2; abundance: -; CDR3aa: CASSAQAGLGYF; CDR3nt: TGTGCCAGCAGCGCGCAAGCGGGGCTGGGGTATTTT
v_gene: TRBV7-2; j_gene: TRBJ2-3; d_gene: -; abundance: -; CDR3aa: CASSLQGSLGPGTDTQYF; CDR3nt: TGTGCCAGCAGCTTGCAGGGCAGCTTAGGGCCTGGCACAGATACGCAGTATTTT
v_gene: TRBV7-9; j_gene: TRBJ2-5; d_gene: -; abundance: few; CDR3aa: CASSLRGTKETQYF; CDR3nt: TGTGCCAGCAGCCTTCGAGGCACCAAAGAGACCCAGTACTTC
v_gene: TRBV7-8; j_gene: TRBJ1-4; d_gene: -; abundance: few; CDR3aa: CASSLKVRTANEKLFF; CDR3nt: TGTGCCAGCAGCTTAAAGGTCAGGACAGCTAATGAAAAACTGTTTTTT
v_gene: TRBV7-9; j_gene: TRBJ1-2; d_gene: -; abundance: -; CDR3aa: CASSVRDFYGYTF; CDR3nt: TGTGCCAGCAGCGTCCGGGACTTCTATGGCTACACCTTC
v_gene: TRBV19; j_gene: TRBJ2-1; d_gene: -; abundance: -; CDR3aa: CASTRSPGPYNEQFF; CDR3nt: TGTGCCAGTACCCGGAGCCCGGGGCCGTACAATGAGCAGTTCTTC
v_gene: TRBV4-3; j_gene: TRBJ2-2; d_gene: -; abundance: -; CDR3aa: CASSHVTGTKAGELFF; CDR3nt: TGCGCCAGCAGCCATGTTACCGGGACAAAGGCCGGGGAGCTGTTTTTT
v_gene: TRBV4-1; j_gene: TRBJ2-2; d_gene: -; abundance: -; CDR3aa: CATSDRLRNTGELFF; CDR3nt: TGCGCCACCTCGGACCGACTCCGGAACACCGGGGAGCTGTTTTTT
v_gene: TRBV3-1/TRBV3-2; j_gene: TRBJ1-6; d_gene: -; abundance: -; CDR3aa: CASSQESVSGYNSPLHF; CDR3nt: TGTGCCAGCAGCCAAGAGTCGGTTTCAGGCTATAATTCACCCCTCCACTTT
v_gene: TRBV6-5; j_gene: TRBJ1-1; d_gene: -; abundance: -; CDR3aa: CASSYGSRTEAFF; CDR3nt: TGTGCCAGCAGTTACGGCAGCCGGACTGAAGCTTTCTTT
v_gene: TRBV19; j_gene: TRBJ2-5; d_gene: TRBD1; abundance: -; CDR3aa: CARPILQDRGPETQYF; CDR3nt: TGTGCCAGACCTATCCTCCAGGACAGGGGGCCGGAGACCCAGTACTTC
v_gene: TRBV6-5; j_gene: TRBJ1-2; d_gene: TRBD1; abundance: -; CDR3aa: CASSYSSGQGFYGYTF; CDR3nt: TGTGCCAGCAGTTACTCGTCCGGACAGGGTTTCTATGGCTACACCTTC
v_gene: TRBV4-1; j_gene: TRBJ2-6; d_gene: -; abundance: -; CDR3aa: CASSQDTFRVQAGANVLTF; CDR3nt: TGCGCCAGCAGCCAAGATACTTTTCGGGTTCAGGCTGGGGCCAACGTCCTGACTTTC
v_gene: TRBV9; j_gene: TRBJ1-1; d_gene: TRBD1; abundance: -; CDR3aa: CASSPRTGLNTEAFF; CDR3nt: TGTGCCAGCAGCCCCAGGACAGGACTGAACACTGAAGCTTTCTTT
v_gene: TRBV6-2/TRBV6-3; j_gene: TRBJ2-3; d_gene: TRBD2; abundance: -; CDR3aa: CASSTGTSGIHTDTQYF; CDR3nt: TGTGCCAGCAGTACCGGGACTAGCGGGATCCACACAGATACGCAGTATTTT
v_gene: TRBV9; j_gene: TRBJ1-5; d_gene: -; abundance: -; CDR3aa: CASSVSGVSNQPQHF; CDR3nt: TGTGCCAGCAGCGTATCGGGGGTGAGCAATCAGCCCCAGCATTTT
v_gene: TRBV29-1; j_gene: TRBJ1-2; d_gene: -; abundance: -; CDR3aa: CSVPSLAYGYTF; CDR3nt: TGCAGCGTTCCCTCCCTGGCCTATGGCTACACCTTC
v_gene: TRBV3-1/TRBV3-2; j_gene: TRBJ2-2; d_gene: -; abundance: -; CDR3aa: CASSQSSAPPSAGELFF; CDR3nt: TGTGCCAGCAGCCAATCATCCGCCCCCCCGTCTGCCGGGGAGCTGTTTTTT
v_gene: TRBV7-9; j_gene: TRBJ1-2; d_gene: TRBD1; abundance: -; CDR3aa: CASSPRTGTEKANYGYTF; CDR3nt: TGTGCCAGCAGCCCGCGTACCGGGACAGAGAAAGCAAACTATGGCTACACCTTC
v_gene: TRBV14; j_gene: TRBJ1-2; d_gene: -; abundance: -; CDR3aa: CASSQTGPRLNRDYGYTF; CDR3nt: TGTGCCAGCAGCCAAACGGGCCCTCGACTCAACCGGGACTATGGCTACACCTTC
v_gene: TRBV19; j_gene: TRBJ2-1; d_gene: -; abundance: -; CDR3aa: CASSNGVTYNEQFF; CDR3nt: TGTGCCAGTAGTAACGGGGTAACCTACAATGAGCAGTTCTTC
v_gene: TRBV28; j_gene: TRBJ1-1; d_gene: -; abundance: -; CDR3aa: CASSLKGDTEAFF; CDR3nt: TGTGCCAGCAGTTTAAAGGGGGACACTGAAGCTTTCTTT
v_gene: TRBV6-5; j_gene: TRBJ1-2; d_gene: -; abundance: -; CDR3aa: CASSYGRRSYGYTF; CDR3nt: TGTGCCAGCAGTTACGGCCGACGGTCCTATGGCTACACCTTC
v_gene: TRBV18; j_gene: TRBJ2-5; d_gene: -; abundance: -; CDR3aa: CASSPGREQETQYF; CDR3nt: TGTGCCAGCTCACCGGGGCGAGAACAAGAGACCCAGTACTTC
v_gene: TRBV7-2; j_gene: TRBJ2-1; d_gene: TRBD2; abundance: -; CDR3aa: CASSFLAGGLGGNEQFF; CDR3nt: TGTGCCAGCAGCTTCCTAGCGGGAGGCTTGGGTGGCAATGAGCAGTTCTTC
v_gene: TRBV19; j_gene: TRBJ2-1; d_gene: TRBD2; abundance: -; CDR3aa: CASSFGRGNEQFF; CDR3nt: TGTGCCAGTAGTTTTGGGAGGGGCAATGAGCAGTTCTTC
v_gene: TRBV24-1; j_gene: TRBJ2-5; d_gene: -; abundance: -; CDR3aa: CATSDSWETQYF; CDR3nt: TGTGCCACCAGTGATTCTTGGGAGACCCAGTACTTC
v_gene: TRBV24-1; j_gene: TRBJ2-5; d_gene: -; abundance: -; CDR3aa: CATSDRLGTQYF; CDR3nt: TGTGCCACCAGTGATCGCCTGGGGACCCAGTACTTC
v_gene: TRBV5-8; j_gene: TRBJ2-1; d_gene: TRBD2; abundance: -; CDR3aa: CASSLVGGTGEQFF; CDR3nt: TGTGCCAGCAGCTTGGTGGGGGGGACCGGTGAGCAGTTCTTC
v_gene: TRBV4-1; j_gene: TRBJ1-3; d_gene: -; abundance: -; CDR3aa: CASSLIQGGTGNTIYF; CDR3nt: TGCGCCAGCAGCCTTATCCAAGGGGGGACTGGAAACACCATATATTTT
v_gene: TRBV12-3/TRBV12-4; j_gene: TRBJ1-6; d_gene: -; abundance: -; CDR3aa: CASSDGTSPLHF; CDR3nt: TGTGCCAGCTCGGACGGAACGTCACCCCTCCACTTT
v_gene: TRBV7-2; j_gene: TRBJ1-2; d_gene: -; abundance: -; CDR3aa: CASSLGRGGYGYTF; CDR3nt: TGTGCCAGCAGCTTAGGACGAGGGGGATATGGCTACACCTTC
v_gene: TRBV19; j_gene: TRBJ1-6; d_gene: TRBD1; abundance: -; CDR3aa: CASSIGYRGTSPLHF; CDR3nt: TGTGCCAGTAGTATAGGGTACAGGGGGACTTCACCCCTCCACTTT
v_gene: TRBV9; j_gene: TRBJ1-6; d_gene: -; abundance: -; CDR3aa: CASSANRDSPLHF; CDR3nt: TGTGCCAGCAGCGCAAACAGGGACTCACCCCTCCACTTT
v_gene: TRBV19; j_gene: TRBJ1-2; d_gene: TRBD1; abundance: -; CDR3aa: CASRRTGTDYGYTF; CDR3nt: TGTGCCAGTAGGAGAACAGGGACAGACTATGGCTACACCTTC
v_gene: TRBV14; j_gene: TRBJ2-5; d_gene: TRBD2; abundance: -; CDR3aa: CASSQWLAEETQYF; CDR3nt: TGTGCCAGCAGCCAATGGCTAGCGGAAGAGACCCAGTACTTC
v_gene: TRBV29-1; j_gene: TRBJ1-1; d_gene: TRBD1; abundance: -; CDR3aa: CSVAVTGADTEAFF; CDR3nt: TGCAGCGTGGCTGTGACAGGGGCGGACACTGAAGCTTTCTTT
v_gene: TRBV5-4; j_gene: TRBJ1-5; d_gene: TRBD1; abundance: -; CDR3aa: CASSPGQGWPQHF; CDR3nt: TGTGCCAGCAGCCCGGGACAGGGATGGCCCCAGCATTTT
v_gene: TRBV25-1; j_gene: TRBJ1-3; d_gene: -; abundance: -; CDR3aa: CASSAPGNSGNTIYF; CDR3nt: TGTGCCAGCAGTGCTCCAGGGAACTCTGGAAACACCATATATTTT
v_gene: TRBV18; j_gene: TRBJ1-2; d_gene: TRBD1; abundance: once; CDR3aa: CASSFTGEYGYTF; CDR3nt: TGTGCCAGCTCATTTACAGGGGAATATGGCTACACCTTC
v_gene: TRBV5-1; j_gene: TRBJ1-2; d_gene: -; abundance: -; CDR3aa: CASSLTGTYGYTF; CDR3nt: TGCGCCAGCAGCTTGACGGGGACCTATGGCTACACCTTC
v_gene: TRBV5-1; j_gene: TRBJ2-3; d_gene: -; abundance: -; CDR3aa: CASSLVQQDTQYF; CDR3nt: TGCGCCAGCAGCTTGGTCCAGCAGGATACGCAGTATTTT
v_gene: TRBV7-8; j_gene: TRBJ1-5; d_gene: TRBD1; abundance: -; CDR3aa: CASSQQQGGQPQHF; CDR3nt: TGTGCCAGCAGCCAGCAACAGGGGGGTCAGCCCCAGCATTTT
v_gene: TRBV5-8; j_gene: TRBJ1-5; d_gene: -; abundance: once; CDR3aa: CASSFKGSGSNQPQHF; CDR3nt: TGTGCCAGCAGCTTCAAAGGGTCCGGTAGCAATCAGCCCCAGCATTTT
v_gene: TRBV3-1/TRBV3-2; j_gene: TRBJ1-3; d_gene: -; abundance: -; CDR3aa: CASSQADRIGNTIYF; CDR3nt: TGTGCCAGCAGCCAAGCGGACAGAATAGGAAACACCATATATTTT
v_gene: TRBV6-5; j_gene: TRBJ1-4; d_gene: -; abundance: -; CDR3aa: CASSYGGRNEKLFF; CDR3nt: TGTGCCAGCAGTTACGGTGGCAGAAATGAAAAACTGTTTTTT
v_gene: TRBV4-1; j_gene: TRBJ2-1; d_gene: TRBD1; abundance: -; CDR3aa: CASSQEDRRNEQFF; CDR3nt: TGCGCCAGCAGCCAAGAGGACAGGCGGAATGAGCAGTTCTTC